Given below is one TCR beta chain in context. Its antigen is currently unknown. Every sample gave at least 5.5 micrograms of total RNA when it was extracted. It was with a sample-barcoded 5' primer and a J-beta primer mix that a second PCR of about 6 to 12 cycles was run. The study obtained at least 3 million CDR3-containing paired-end reads from every sample. TCRdb reprocessed the 5' RACE reads with MiXCR, giving one entry per CDR3 protein. The profile shows about 750,000 distinct CDR3 sequences, 53% of them singletons. The data were taken from a study of blood T cells in healthy people across ages. The V gene's germline CDR1 is SGDLS and CDR2 YYNGEE. V was pared by 3 bases and J by 0 bases, with 6 bases between. The CDR3 is made up of 13 amino acids. Findings of the study overall: Among T cells, TCR beta diversity per million cells dropped roughly linearly as age rose. When set beside aged donors, long-lived donors presented more naive CD4+ cells and higher diversity.

This chain connects TRBV9 to TRBJ1-1; D not certain. This receptor was identified in a man older than 75 in good health. The sample taken for sequencing was blood. CDR3 nucleotide sequence: TGTGCCAGCAGCGCACACGTGAACACTGAAGCTTTCTTT. This encodes CASSAHVNTEAFF.